This T cell receptor beta chain is drawn from a study of cytomegalovirus exposure and HLA in healthy donors. CDR1 is SGDLS and CDR2 is YYNGEE in the germline V gene. Trimming left V 0 bases short and J 5 bases short, with 11 bases between. CDR3 length: 14 amino acids. PCR primers comprised 60 Vbeta and 13 Jbeta primers. Sequencing was performed with immunoSEQ multiplex PCR; in TCRdb, only in-frame clones are kept and a portion is missing. This table has approximately 130,000 clones, over 75% appearing once. The sample was PBMCs. The chain has TRBV9 and TRBJ2-5; TRBD1 is a possible D gene (6 bases). The TCR sequence derives from a woman aged 35 to 49 in good health and CMV-seropositive. CDR3: CASSVAGALETQYF. CDR3 nucleotide sequence: TGTGCCAGCAGCGTAGCAGGGGCCCTGGAGACCCAGTACTTC.